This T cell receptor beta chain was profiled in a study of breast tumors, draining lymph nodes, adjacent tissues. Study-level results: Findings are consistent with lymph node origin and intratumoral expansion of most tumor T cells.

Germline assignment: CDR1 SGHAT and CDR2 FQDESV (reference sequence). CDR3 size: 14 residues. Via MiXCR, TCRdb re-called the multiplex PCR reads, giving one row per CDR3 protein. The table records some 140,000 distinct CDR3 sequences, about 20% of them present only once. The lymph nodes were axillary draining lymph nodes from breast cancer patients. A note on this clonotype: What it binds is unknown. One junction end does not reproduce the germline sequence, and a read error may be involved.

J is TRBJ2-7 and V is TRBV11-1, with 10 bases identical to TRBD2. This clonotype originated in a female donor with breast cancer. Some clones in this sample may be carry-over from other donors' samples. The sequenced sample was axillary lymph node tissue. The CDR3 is CTSSSRTSGYEQYF. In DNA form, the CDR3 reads TGTACCAGCAGCTCCCGGACTAGCGGTTACGAGCAGTACTTC.